This record looks at one T cell receptor (beta chain) sequence and its context. A read error may be the cause here, since a much bigger clone is one base away. This specimen comes from a study of tumor and adjacent non-tumor tissue in lung cancer. As for the study in general: Samples averaged roughly 4 million productive TCRbeta reads each.

A modified ARM-PCR protocol with three rounds of nested PCR amplified TCRbeta. MiXCR was run by TCRdb on the multiplex PCR reads, yielding one entry per CDR3 protein. The table lists 68,000 or so distinct CDR3 sequences, roughly three fifths of them singletons. The template was RNA from unsorted bulk tissue. V gave up 5 bases and J gave up 7 bases, with 11 bases separating them. The CDR3 is 12 amino acids. Germline V lookup: CDR1 DFQATT, CDR2 SNEGSKA (reference sequence). Input material: lung tumor tissue. The V call is TRBV20-1, the J call TRBJ1-4; the D is unclear. The source of this sequence is a man in his fifties or sixties with non-small cell lung cancer. CDR3 amino acids: CSAGAPGEKLFF. CDR3 nucleotides: TGCAGTGCTGGAGCTCCTGGTGAAAAACTGTTTTTT.